Below are 3 T cell receptor beta chains sequenced from a single sample in a study of T cell responses to AZD1222 COVID-19 vaccine. Using immunoSEQ multiplex PCR, the repertoire was profiled, and TCRdb retains in-frame clones only, with some absent. The table has more than 140,000 clones, about 90% seen once. Material: peripheral blood, obtained on day 0 of AZD1222 vaccination. These receptors came from an adult in good health.

V and J are TRBV6-5 and TRBJ1-6; D is unclear. V was trimmed by 6 bases and J by 14 bases, leaving 11 bases between them. Germline V gives CDR1 MNHEY, CDR2 SVGAGI. This CDR3 has 11 amino acids. CDR3 DNA: TGTGCCAGCAGAGGACCCGTGGCCCTCCACTTT. As protein: CASRGPVALHF.

The V gene is TRBV5-1, the J gene TRBJ2-6; a weak D match, TRBD1 (5 bases). V lost 0 bases, J lost 4 bases, and 8 bases lay in between. Germline V CDR1 and CDR2: SGHRS, YFSETQ. This CDR3 is built from 15 residues. For the CDR3, the DNA is TGCGCCAGCAGCTTGGCTGGGGCAGGGGCCAACGTCCTGACTTTC. This translates into CASSLAGAGANVLTF.

J is TRBJ1-1 and V is TRBV7-8; perhaps TRBD1 as D (5 bases). With 0 bases removed from V and 2 bases from J, the gap between germline ends came to 10 bases. This CDR3 region has 15 residues. The V gene's germline CDR1 is SGHVS and CDR2 FQNEAQ. The CDR3 region has the DNA TGTGCCAGCAGCTTAGCCGGGACGGCTAACACTGAAGCTTTCTTT. It is translated as CASSLAGTANTEAFF.